These 26 T cell receptor beta chains share one sample of origin, sequenced in a study of T cells in Graves' hyperthyroidism and ophthalmopathy (dated by TCRdb to the late 2010s). The library was prepared using multiplex PCR. The sequencer was an Illumina HiSeq 2000. Amplification of TCR beta CDR3 regions was carried out from RNA transcripts. The first round of RT-PCR for the TCR CDR3 was performed with the HTBI primer set and the Qiagen OneStep RT-PCR kit. The raw public data were reprocessed by TCRdb itself: fastp quality trimming at Q25, MiXCR clonotype calling, in-frame beta chains only. Rows matching on CDR3 protein sequence are summarized as one entry with the most common DNA and genes. Counted in this sample were 100,000 to 130,000 distinct CDR3 sequences; 16% of them appeared once. The ten largest clones take up roughly 40% of the sample. Material: blood. The receptors stem from a woman between 45 and 60 years old with Graves' hyperthyroidism.

At least ten counts were recorded for this clonotype. This chain connects TRBV5-1 to TRBJ2-1, with 9 bases matching TRBD2. This CDR3 spans 15 amino acids. V lost 0 bases to trimming and J lost 5 bases; unmatched junction nucleotides: 3. The germline CDR1 and CDR2 sequences are SGHRS and YFSETQ. For the CDR3, the DNA is TGCGCCAGCAGCTTGGAGGCGGGAGGGGACAATGAGCAGTTCTTC. Protein: CASSLEAGGDNEQFF. The full variable domain, rest sourced from reference TRBV5-1 and TRBJ2-1, is KAGVTQTPRYLIKTRGQQVTLSCSPISGHRSVSWYQQTPGQGLQFLFEYFSETQRNKGNFPGRFSGRQFSNSRSEMNVSTLELGDSALYLCASSLEAGGDNEQFFGPGTRLTVL.

This clonotype was seen ten or more times. The chain is built from TRBV4-1 and TRBJ1-2, with no clear D. This CDR3 contains 14 residues. The V and J ends lost 1 base and 2 bases respectively, with 8 bases between them. The V gene's germline CDR1 is MGHRA and CDR2 YSYEKL. The CDR3 bases are TGCGCCAGCAGCCAAGGTTCCCAGAACTATGGCTACACCTTC. Translation gives CASSQGSQNYGYTF.

The chain couples TRBV5-1 to TRBJ2-1; D may be TRBD2 (5 bases). Trimming cost V 7 bases and J 9 bases, with 20 bases left between them. This CDR3 has 14 amino acids. Germline lookup yields CDR1 SGHRS and CDR2 YFSETQ. CDR3 loop: CASGGGRDRVEQFF. CDR3 in DNA: TGCGCCAGCGGCGGAGGCCGGGATCGGGTTGAGCAGTTCTTC.

This clonotype was seen only once. The V and J genes are TRBV7-9 and TRBJ2-3; D is undetermined. This CDR3 spans 12 amino acids. Looked up from germline, CDR1 is SEHNR and CDR2 is FQNEAQ (reference sequence). With 5 bases removed from V and 2 bases from J, the gap between germline ends came to 5 bases. CDR3 coding DNA: TGTGCCAGCAGCATGAACACAGATACGCAGTATTTT. It specifies CASSMNTDTQYF.

The table lists this clonotype with a few counts. V gene TRBV4-1 combines with J gene TRBJ2-2, with a weak D call TRBD2 (5 bases). There are 13 residues in the CDR3. Per the germline V gene, CDR1 is MGHRA and CDR2 is YSYEKL. V was shortened by 5 bases and J by 8 bases, with 12 bases between the two germline ends. The CDR3 DNA is TGCGCCAGCAGCACCTTTGGGAGTGGGGAGCTGTTTTTT. It specifies CASSTFGSGELFF.

In its sample, this clonotype was seen many times. Here the CDR3 DNA reads TGCAGCGTGGAGGGAGGGGGCCGTACTGAAGCTTTCTTT. Encoded protein: CSVEGGGRTEAFF. This chain joins TRBV29-1 and TRBJ1-1; 7 bases are a match to TRBD1. Germline assignment: CDR1 SQVTM and CDR2 ANQGSEA. The CDR3 runs 13 residues. V was clipped by 6 bases and J by 5 bases; unmatched bases: 9.

The chain recombines TRBV6-1 with TRBJ1-1, with D perhaps matching TRBD1 (6 bases). The germline V gene has CDR1 MNHNS and CDR2 SASEGT. The CDR3 loop spans 12 amino acids. Trimming shortened V by 2 bases and J by 8 bases, and 9 bases separated the two germline ends. Here the CDR3 reads CASSESTGEAFF. The CDR3 nucleotides read TGTGCCAGCAGTGAATCCACAGGGGAAGCTTTCTTT.

The chain combines TRBV20-1 with TRBJ2-7; TRBD2 matches at 8 bases. Germline assignment: CDR1 DFQATT and CDR2 SNEGSKA (reference sequence). The CDR3 spans 15 residues. The V segment lost 6 bases and the J segment 0 bases; nucleotides outside the gene matches: 10. The CDR3 reads CSAPGTGTSSYEQYV. The CDR3 DNA reads TGCAGTGCCCCCGGGACCGGGACTAGCTCCTACGAGCAGTACGTC.

This clonotype was seen at least ten times. The rearrangement joins TRBV20-1 to TRBJ1-2; possibly TRBD1 for D (6 bases). V lost 1 base and J lost 4, with 7 bases in between. The germline CDR1 and CDR2 sequences are DFQATT and SNEGSKA (reference sequence). The CDR3 loop spans 12 amino acids. The CDR3 region is CSARAGAYGYTF. Written as DNA, the CDR3 is TGCAGTGCTAGAGCAGGGGCCTATGGCTACACCTTC.

This clonotype was counted ten times or more. This rearrangement joins TRBV19 to TRBJ2-3; 10 nucleotides agree with TRBD1. V shed 4 bases, J shed 4 bases, and the junction held 5 bases outside the gene matches. The CDR3 is 15 amino acids. Germline CDR1 reads LNHDA; CDR2 reads SQIVND (reference sequence). The CDR3, as DNA: TGTGCCAGTAGTACAAGGGACAGGGGTTCAGATACGCAGTATTTT. Amino acids: CASSTRDRGSDTQYF. The full variable domain, rest sourced from reference TRBV19 and TRBJ2-3, is DGGITQSPKYLFRKEGQNVTLSCEQNLNHDAMYWYRQDPGQGLRLIYYSQIVNDFQKGDIAEGYSVSREKKESFPLTVTSAQKNPTAFYLCASSTRDRGSDTQYFGPGTRLTVL.

There are many counts of this clonotype. The chain links TRBV2 to TRBJ2-1; 10 positions agree with TRBD2. J was trimmed by 5 bases and V by 7 bases; bases with no gene match: 5. Germline CDR1 is SNHLY and CDR2 is FYNNEI. The CDR3 runs to 14 residues. DNA of the CDR3: TGTGCCAGCACTTTAGCGGGAGGAGACAATGAGCAGTTCTTC. Protein: CASTLAGGDNEQFF.

The chain couples TRBV4-2 to TRBJ2-2; 10 positions match TRBD2. Germline V gene data show CDR1 as LGHNA and CDR2 as YNFKEQ. This CDR3 contains 16 residues. Germline trimming cut 4 bases from V and 4 bases from J; bases unmatched to any gene: 6. The CDR3 protein is CASSPIAGGSTGELFF. CDR3 in DNA: TGTGCCAGCAGCCCGATAGCGGGAGGAAGCACCGGGGAGCTGTTTTTT.

This clonotype was seen repeatedly, ten times or more. This chain uses TRBV28 with TRBJ2-7, with TRBD1 as a possible D gene (6 bases). Germline V gene data show CDR1 as MDHEN and CDR2 as SYDVKM. The ends were cut back, 5 bases at V and 4 bases at J, with 15 bases in the middle. This CDR3 comprises 14 residues. The CDR3 nucleotides read TGTGCCAGCAGTCAACCCCAGGGGCGTTACGAGCAGTACTTC. It specifies CASSQPQGRYEQYF.

The J gene is TRBJ1-6, the V gene TRBV20-1, with 8 bases lining up with TRBD1. The germline CDR1 and CDR2 sequences are DFQATT and SNEGSKA (reference sequence). The CDR3 loop spans 13 amino acids. Losses at the gene ends were 7 bases for V and 8 bases for J; bases not matched to a gene: 7. CDR3 residues: CSVPTGAYSPLHF. CDR3 DNA sequence: TGCAGTGTCCCGACAGGGGCCTATTCACCCCTCCACTTT.

This clonotype was counted ten times or more. V gene TRBV29-1 combines with J gene TRBJ1-1, with 10 bases fitting TRBD1. The CDR3 is 15 amino acids. V was clipped by 6 bases and J by 0 bases; unmatched bases: 7. The germline V gene has CDR1 SQVTM and CDR2 ANQGSEA. CDR3 nucleotides: TGCAGCGTAGAGACAGGGGGCAAAGTGAACACTGAAGCTTTCTTT. Protein sequence: CSVETGGKVNTEAFF.

This chain connects TRBV2 to TRBJ2-5, with 11 bases that match TRBD2. V dropped 6 bases and J dropped 2; count of bases not matched to a gene: 5. Germline V gene data show CDR1 as SNHLY and CDR2 as FYNNEI. CDR3 length: 15 amino acids. As DNA, the CDR3 is TGTGCCAGCAGGGCAGGGACTAGCGGACAAGAGACCCAGTACTTC. Its protein product is CASRAGTSGQETQYF. The whole variable domain, remainder taken from reference TRBV2 and TRBJ2-5, is EPEVTQTPSHQVTQMGQEVILRCVPISNHLYFYWYRQILGQKVEFLVSFYNNEISEKSEIFDDQFSVERPDGSNFTLKIRSTKLEDSAMYFCASRAGTSGQETQYFGPGTRLLVL.

This clonotype came up many times. This rearrangement joins TRBV27 to TRBJ1-1; TRBD1 matches 7 bases. The CDR3 extends over 14 amino acids. CDR1 is MNHEY and CDR2 is SMNVEV in the germline V gene (reference sequence). V lost 2 bases to trimming and J lost 4 bases; unmatched junction nucleotides: 4. CDR3 sequence reads: CASSLGGTATEAFF. CDR3 DNA: TGTGCCAGCAGTTTAGGAGGGACAGCCACTGAAGCTTTCTTT.

This clonotype was picked up a small number of times. The genes are TRBV7-2 and TRBJ2-2; TRBD2 matches at 8 bases. The CDR3 is 16 amino acids. Germline values: CDR1 SGHTA, CDR2 FQGNSA. Trimming removed 6 bases from V and 6 bases from J; junction bases left unmatched: 12. CDR3 in amino acids: CASRVVSAGVPGELFF. For the CDR3, the DNA is TGTGCCAGCAGGGTTGTTTCAGCGGGAGTCCCCGGGGAGCTGTTTTTT.

This clonotype was counted many times. This chain links TRBV11-2 with TRBJ1-2, with unresolved D. Deletions cut 2 bases from V and 8 bases from J, with 12 bases between. This CDR3 has 13 amino acids. Germline CDR1 SGHAT, CDR2 FQNNGV. CDR3 region: CASSLPRGKGYTF. For the CDR3, the DNA is TGTGCCAGCAGCTTACCGAGAGGGAAAGGCTACACCTTC.

Concerning this clonotype itself: This may come from a read error, since a much larger clone is one base off. The rearrangement uses TRBV3-1 and TRBJ1-1; 8 positions agree with TRBD1. From germline, CDR1 is LGHDT and CDR2 YNNKEL (reference sequence). This CDR3 contains 14 residues. The V gene end was trimmed by 4 bases and the J gene end by 3 bases; junction bases not matched to a gene: 4. The CDR3, as DNA: TGTGCCAGCAGCCCGAAACAGGGGGACACTGAAGCTTTCTTT. Its translation is CASSPKQGDTEAFF.

This clonotype was observed at least ten times. The V gene is TRBV29-1, the J gene TRBJ1-2, with 7 bases identical to TRBD1. Germline V gene sequence: CDR1 SQVTM, CDR2 ANQGSEA. V trimming: 8 bases; J trimming: 8 bases; junction bases outside the gene matches: 11. This CDR3 has 12 amino acids. In nucleotides, the CDR3 is TGCAGCTTTACACAGGGGCCGACCGGCTACACCTTC. Its translation is CSFTQGPTGYTF. Using reference TRBV29-1 and TRBJ1-2 for the parts outside the CDR3, the full variable domain is SAVISQKPSRDICQRGTSLTIQCQVDSQVTMMFWYRQQPGQSLTLIATANQGSEATYESGFVIDKFPISRPNLTFSTLTVSNMSPEDSSIYLCSFTQGPTGYTFGSGTRLTVV.

The gene calls are TRBV20-1 and TRBJ1-2; 7 bases are a match to TRBD1. CDR1 and CDR2 from the germline V gene are DFQATT and SNEGSKA (reference sequence). The trim removed 7 bases at V and 4 bases at J, leaving 6 bases unmatched. The CDR3 has 12 amino acids. The CDR3 region has the DNA TGCAGTGTGCGACAGGGTCCCTATGGCTACACCTTC. Its protein is CSVRQGPYGYTF.

CDR3 residues: CASTVQGVSYEQYF. The CDR3, as DNA: TGTGCCAGCACAGTACAGGGGGTATCCTACGAGCAGTACTTC. The rearrangement links TRBV2 to TRBJ2-7; 8 bases are a match to TRBD1. V lost 7 bases to trimming and J lost 1 base; unmatched junction nucleotides: 6. Germline CDR1 SNHLY, CDR2 FYNNEI. This CDR3 is built from 14 residues.

This clonotype was seen ten or more times. CDR3 protein: CASSVLGSYTGELFF. The CDR3 region has the DNA TGTGCCAGCAGTGTTCTTGGGTCCTACACCGGGGAGCTGTTTTTT. This chain joins TRBV25-1 and TRBJ2-2; D not resolved. Trimming removed 4 bases at V and 3 bases at J, with 12 bases between. Germline-derived CDR1 and CDR2 are MGHDK and SYGVNS. The CDR3 consists of 15 residues.

There are many counts of this clonotype. The chain has TRBV12-3 or TRBV12-4 and TRBJ1-6, with 7 nucleotides matching TRBD1. The length of the CDR3 is 15 residues. J gave up 4 bases and V 3 bases, and 3 bases lay outside the gene matches. The CDR3 protein is CASSFGGQYNSPLHF. The CDR3 region has the DNA TGTGCCAGCAGTTTTGGGGGACAGTATAATTCACCCCTCCACTTT.

This clonotype was detected ten times or more. V is TRBV20-1 and J is TRBJ2-1; D is perhaps TRBD2 (5 bases). V gave up 3 bases and J gave up 10 bases, with 19 bases separating them. The CDR3 contains 14 residues. Germline CDR1 and CDR2: DFQATT and SNEGSKA (reference sequence). CDR3 loop: CSASLSVAGEEQFF. In nucleotides, the CDR3 is TGCAGTGCTAGTTTGAGTGTCGCTGGGGAGGAGCAGTTCTTC.